The text below deals with one T cell receptor (beta chain). Assay used: immunoSEQ multiplex PCR; TCRdb lists only in-frame clones, some missing. The sample has about 280,000 clones, 86% seen once. The sample is drawn from a study of blood T cell repertoires in COVID-19. The sequence derives from a woman in her twenties or thirties with active or convalescent COVID-19. Sequencing input: peripheral blood.

The DNA of the CDR3 is TGTGCCTGGAGTCTAAGCTCCTACAATGAGCAGTTCTTC. Its translation is CAWSLSSYNEQFF. The chain links TRBV30 to TRBJ2-1; D gene unclear. This CDR3 has 13 residues. Trimming stripped 2 bases from V and 0 bases from J, with 5 bases between. CDR1 and CDR2 from the germline V gene are GTSNPN and SVGIG (reference sequence).